The present TCR beta chain was sequenced within a study of blood T cell repertoires in COVID-19 (TCRdb year 2020). Notes on the research overall: Samples from collaborators originated in the United States, Italy and Spain and spanned both the acute and convalescent phases of COVID-19. Deeply sampled blood TCRbeta repertoires from subjects exposed to, actively infected with, or recovered from COVID-19 were included in the dataset. The prospective study material was composed of cDNA or gDNA derived from T cells, B-cell-depleted T cells, or PBMCs. Where available, HLA class I and class II types were taken from metadata supplied by the sample provider and were not determined by assay-based typing. The samples were drawn from two sources: the first 160 participants of the ongoing ImmuneRACE study, and 950 to 1,500 subjects contributed by 6 global collaborators. Nearly every sample came with metadata listing a de-identified subject ID, COVID-19 status, age in years and sex. The repertoires were released in a freely available public database meant as a resource for research on the immune response to SARS-CoV-2. Overall study results and their limits: The amount of clinical and demographic metadata varied by source and participant and was provided uncurated.

The collaborating institutions used their own protocols to collect whole blood in K2EDTA tubes. For TCRbeta analysis, collaborator samples were shipped as frozen whole blood, as isolated PBMCs, or as DNA extracted from either sample type. Concerning this clone itself: Its antigen is still unknown. Base qualities are not recorded, but no much larger clone differs from it by a single base.

The immunoSEQ Assay, a bias-controlled multiplex PCR, was used to amplify TCRbeta CDR3 regions from genomic DNA. The paper's processing steps were these. The number of nucleated cells in each sample was estimated by amplification of reference gene primers within the assay. Sequence reads were collapsed and filtered to measure the absolute abundance of every unique TCRbeta CDR3 rearrangement. Productive Simpson clonality was computed per sample as the square root of Simpson's diversity index over productive rearrangements. TCRdb's version of the immuneACCESS table is confined to in-frame rearrangements and falls short of the full clone set. An unresolved V gene accounts for under half of the shortfall where checked; the remainder is of unknown origin. V and J calls and clone size are as listed in that table; D and trimming were resolved from the DNA. Here the sample has about 160,000 clones; about 81% occur a single time. The ten most abundant clones make up 11% of the sample.

The CDR3 has 16 amino acids, counting the end cysteine and phenylalanine. CDR3 DNA only is kept here, 48 bases in frame from base 1. CDR1 and CDR2 are drawn from the germline V gene: SGHTA, FQGTGA. The germline V and J ends show losses of 5 bases and 0 bases respectively, and no gene match explains 5 bases of the junction. Sample: peripheral blood. The source is a human donor in a cohort sampled during active COVID-19. The sequence links TRBV7-3 to TRBJ2-2; TRBD1 fits 8 bases in the junction. The DNA sequence reads TGTGCCAGCAGCCCGCAGGGGGCGACGAACACCGGGGAGCTGTTTTTT. It encodes CASSPQGATNTGELFF.